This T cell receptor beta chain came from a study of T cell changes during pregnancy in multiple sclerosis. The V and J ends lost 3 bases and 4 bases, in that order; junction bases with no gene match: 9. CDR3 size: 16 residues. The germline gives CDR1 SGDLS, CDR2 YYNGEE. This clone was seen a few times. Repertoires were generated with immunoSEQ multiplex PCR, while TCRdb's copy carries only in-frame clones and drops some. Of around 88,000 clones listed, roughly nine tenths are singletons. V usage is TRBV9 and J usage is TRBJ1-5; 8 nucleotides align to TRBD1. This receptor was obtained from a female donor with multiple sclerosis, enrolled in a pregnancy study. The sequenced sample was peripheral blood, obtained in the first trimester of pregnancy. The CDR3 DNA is TGTGCCAGCAGCGAACCAGACAGGGGCTTTAATCAGCCCCAGCATTTT. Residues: CASSEPDRGFNQPQHF.